Included here is one T cell receptor beta chain sequence, with context. Its target is unknown. UMIs and sample barcodes were carried by the TCR alpha and TCR beta cDNA libraries that 5'RACE produced using constant-segment primers. MiXCR, applied by TCRdb to the 5' RACE reads, yields one record per CDR3 protein. The table lists 350,000 or so distinct CDR3 sequences, about 21% of them singletons. These data belong to a study of T-cell memory formation after mild COVID-19. General observations from the study: The CD4+ clones that contracted clustered mainly within CM and EM, and the CD8+ clones concentrated in EMRA. The second-wave clones peaking on day 37 were not confirmed as SARS-CoV-2-specific.

Germline V gives CDR1 MNHNY, CDR2 SVGAGI (reference sequence). Trimming stripped 8 bases from V and 2 bases from J, with 11 bases between. The CDR3 runs to 13 residues. The sequence derives from an adult woman who had mild COVID-19 (a few samples of this study predate the infection). Cell type and time point are not known. Sequencing input: PBMCs or a T cell subset sorted from them (not recorded which). V is TRBV6-6 and J is TRBJ2-3; a possible D gene is TRBD1 (5 bases). The CDR3 bases are TGTGCCAGCGGAAGGGGCTCCACAGATACGCAGTATTTT. Translation gives CASGRGSTDTQYF.